Listed below are T cell receptor beta chains from one sample, sequenced in a study of T-cell memory formation after mild COVID-19. In TCRdb, the 5' RACE reads were re-called with MiXCR into one record per CDR3 protein. Counted here are approximately 300,000 distinct CDR3 sequences, approximately 16% occurring once; the ten biggest clones make up roughly a fifth. The sample taken for sequencing was PBMCs or a T cell subset sorted from them (not recorded which). These receptor sequences come from a young man who had mild COVID-19 (a few samples of this study predate the infection). Cell type and time point are not known. Each CDR3 is given with its conserved first and last residue. The D gene is left open where the match is weak. The size of a clone is reported for some rows only, either as once, few or many, or as a class for expanded clones.

TRBJ1-1 | - | few | TRBV5-1 | TGCGCCAGCAGCAACTCCGGGACTAACACTGAAGCTTTCTTT | CASSNSGTNTEAFF
TRBJ1-1 | - | once | TRBV6-5 | TGTGCCAGCAGTCGGCGAGGGGACACTGAAGCTTTCTTT | CASSRRGDTEAFF
TRBJ2-3 | - | - | TRBV7-2 | TGTGCCAGCAGCCCCTGGGGACTCCCCCCAGATACGCAGTATTTT | CASSPWGLPPDTQYF
TRBJ2-3 | - | - | TRBV7-2 | TGTGCCAGCAAGCGAGGGGGGTCCACAGATACGCAGTATTTT | CASKRGGSTDTQYF
TRBJ2-1 | TRBD2 | - | TRBV5-4 | TGTGCCAGCAGCTCCGACCCGGGGGGGGATGAGCAGTTCTTC | CASSSDPGGDEQFF
TRBJ1-4 | - | many | TRBV11-2 | TGTGCCAGCAGCTTTCAGGGGAGGTCGAATGAAAAACTGTTTTTT | CASSFQGRSNEKLFF
TRBJ2-1 | TRBD2 | few | TRBV7-2 | TGTGCCAGCAGCACCCCGGGACTAGCGGGGGGGAGCTCCTACAATGAGCAGTTCTTC | CASSTPGLAGGSSYNEQFF
TRBJ1-5 | - | few | TRBV3-1 | TGTGCCAGCAGCCTAGGGGTCACTTCTCATCAGCCCCAGCATTTT | CASSLGVTSHQPQHF
TRBJ2-2 | - | many | TRBV5-1 | TGCGCCAGCAGCCCGGACCAAAACACCGGGGAGCTGTTTTTT | CASSPDQNTGELFF
TRBJ2-3 | - | - | TRBV2 | TGTGCCAGCAGTGCCAGGCCCACAGATACGCAGTATTTT | CASSARPTDTQYF
TRBJ1-2 | TRBD1 | many | TRBV6-6 | TGTGCCAGCAGTCAATCTCAGGGGGCTCTCTATGGCTACACCTTC | CASSQSQGALYGYTF
TRBJ2-2 | - | few | TRBV9 | TGTGCCAGCAGCGTAGAAGGGGGCACCGGGGAGCTGTTTTTT | CASSVEGGTGELFF
TRBJ2-3 | TRBD1 | few | TRBV7-9 | TGTGCCACTGGGACAGGGAAACCAGATACGCAGTATTTT | CATGTGKPDTQYF
TRBJ2-3 | - | few | TRBV6-6 | TGTGCCAGCAGTTACAGGGTGACCAACGCTGGCACAGATACGCAGTATTTT | CASSYRVTNAGTDTQYF
TRBJ2-7 | TRBD1 | - | TRBV25-1 | TGTGCCACCAGGCAGGGGGTCTACGAGCAGTACTTC | CATRQGVYEQYF
TRBJ2-7 | TRBD1 | - | TRBV6-2/TRBV6-3 | TGTGCCAGCAGTTACCCGACGGACAGGGGCTACGAGCAGTACTTC | CASSYPTDRGYEQYF
TRBJ2-3 | - | - | TRBV7-3 | TGTGCCAGCAGCCATGATACCGATACGCAGTATTTT | CASSHDTDTQYF
TRBJ2-2 | TRBD2 | - | TRBV15 | TGTGCCACCAGCGCTCGACTAGCGGGGGGCTCCGGGGAGCTGTTTTTT | CATSARLAGGSGELFF
TRBJ1-1 | TRBD1 | - | TRBV7-9 | TGTGCCAGCAGCCCACCGACAGGGTTGAACACTGAAGCTTTCTTT | CASSPPTGLNTEAFF
TRBJ1-6 | TRBD1 | - | TRBV20-1 | TGCAGTGCTAGAGGACAGGGGGCGGTTTCACCCCTCCACTTT | CSARGQGAVSPLHF
TRBJ2-5 | - | - | TRBV7-7 | TGTGCCAGCAGCTTAGGAGTGGAGGGGACCCAGTACTTC | CASSLGVEGTQYF
TRBJ2-7 | - | - | TRBV7-2 | TGTGCCAGCAGCAACTTCCTCAGCGGTTACGAGCAGTACTTC | CASSNFLSGYEQYF
TRBJ2-3 | - | - | TRBV28 | TGTGCCAGCAGCCATAGGGCCGGGGAATATAAGCAGTATTTT | CASSHRAGEYKQYF
TRBJ1-4 | TRBD1 | few | TRBV5-1 | TGCGCCAGCAGCGTGGCGATGGGACAGAATGAAAAACTGTTTTTT | CASSVAMGQNEKLFF
TRBJ1-2 | TRBD1 | - | TRBV6-5 | TGTGACAGCAGTTACCGGAGGACAGGCGGTGGCTACACCTTC | CDSSYRRTGGGYTF
TRBJ1-3 | - | - | TRBV4-3 | TGCGCCAGCAGCCTGGGCCCTGGAAACACCATATATTTT | CASSLGPGNTIYF
TRBJ2-3 | - | - | TRBV6-2/TRBV6-3 | TGTGCCACCCAGGGACACCAGTTCACAGATACGCAGTATTTT | CATQGHQFTDTQYF
TRBJ2-2 | TRBD2 | few | TRBV7-9 | TGTGCCAGCAGCCCTCTAGCGGGGGTGGTCACCGGGGAGCTGTTTTTT | CASSPLAGVVTGELFF
TRBJ2-3 | - | few | TRBV27 | TGTGCCAGCAGTTTAGTGGGGCGCGGGACAGATACGCAGTATTTT | CASSLVGRGTDTQYF
TRBJ2-1 | - | few | TRBV6-1 | TGTGCCAGCAGTGAGTCCCCGGCAGGAGATGCCTTATACAATGAGCAGTTCTTC | CASSESPAGDALYNEQFF
TRBJ1-2 | - | few | TRBV6-2/TRBV6-3 | TGTGCCAGCAGCCTTGGACAGTTCAGAGTTGGCTACACCTTC | CASSLGQFRVGYTF
TRBJ1-5 | - | - | TRBV4-1 | TGCGCCAGCAGCCAAGGGGACCAGTCGGATTGGCCCCAGCATTTT | CASSQGDQSDWPQHF
TRBJ1-1 | - | many | TRBV11-1 | TGTGCCAGCAGTCGAACCGGGTTTCCGCAGCGGTTGAACACTGAAGCTTTCTTT | CASSRTGFPQRLNTEAFF
TRBJ1-1 | - | few | TRBV15 | TGTGCCACCAGCAGAGATCTGGCCGAGACTGAAGCTTTCTTT | CATSRDLAETEAFF
TRBJ2-1 | TRBD2 | - | TRBV5-1 | TGCGCCAGCAGCACTAGCGGGGGATCCTACAATGAGCAGTTCTTC | CASSTSGGSYNEQFF
TRBJ2-2 | TRBD1 | few | TRBV29-1 | TGCAGCGTTCGACAGGGAAACACCGGGGAGCTGTTTTTT | CSVRQGNTGELFF
TRBJ2-5 | - | few | TRBV7-2 | TGTGCCAGCGGAAGGTGGGAGACCCAGTACTTC | CASGRWETQYF
TRBJ2-3 | TRBD2 | many | TRBV6-5 | TGTGCCAGCAGTTCCGGGGGGGCGGGCCATACGCAGTATTTT | CASSSGGAGHTQYF
TRBJ2-3 | TRBD1 | - | TRBV10-3 | TGTGCCATCAGTCGACAGGGGGGCCTCACAGATACGCAGTATTTT | CAISRQGGLTDTQYF
TRBJ2-1 | - | - | TRBV6-2/TRBV6-3 | TGTGCCAGCCGCAAGACGTACTACAATGAGCAGTTCTTC | CASRKTYYNEQFF